A selection of T cell receptor beta chains follows, all from one sample in a study of control samples from healthy donors and cancer patients. Some clones are missing from TCRdb's copy, which holds only in-frame ones; the method was immunoSEQ multiplex PCR. The sample holds over 110,000 clones, roughly nine tenths seen once. The sequencing sample was made of blood. Every receptor here comes from a woman younger than 45 in good health. Both conserved end residues are part of each CDR3. A D gene is named only where the DNA matches it firmly. Only part of the rows carry a size: once, few, many, or a class if the clone is expanded.

size: .; V: TRBV27; J: TRBJ1-5; D: TRBD1; length: 13; DNA: TGTGCCAGCAGGAGGGGGCTGGGACAGCCCCAGCATTTT; CDR3: CASRRGLGQPQHF
size: .; V: TRBV28; J: TRBJ2-4; D: TRBD2; length: 17; DNA: TGTGCCAGCAGCCGGATCTGGACTAGCGGGAGAGAGGTCATTCAGTACTTC; CDR3: CASSRIWTSGREVIQYF
size: .; V: TRBV28; J: TRBJ1-1; D: .; length: 12; DNA: TGTGCCAGCAGTTTAGGGAACACTGAAGCTTTCTTT; CDR3: CASSLGNTEAFF
size: .; V: TRBV4-1; J: TRBJ1-1; D: .; length: 15; DNA: TGCGCCAGCAGCCAAGTGGGACAAATTTCCCCTGAAGCTTTCTTT; CDR3: CASSQVGQISPEAFF
size: .; V: TRBV30; J: TRBJ1-5; D: TRBD1; length: 16; DNA: TGTGCCTGGTCAGGCGGGACAGGGGGTCTGGGTCAGCCCCAGCATTTT; CDR3: CAWSGGTGGLGQPQHF
size: .; V: TRBV19; J: TRBJ2-3; D: TRBD2; length: 17; DNA: TGTGCCAGTAGTATAGATCTCGCGGGAGAGGGGCCGGATACGCAGTATTTT; CDR3: CASSIDLAGEGPDTQYF
size: .; V: TRBV7-9; J: TRBJ1-2; D: .; length: 14; DNA: TGTGCCAGCAGCGACAGGACAGCAAACTATGGCTACACCTTC; CDR3: CASSDRTANYGYTF
size: .; V: TRBV12-5; J: TRBJ2-3; D: TRBD1; length: 13; DNA: TGTGCTAGCGGACAGGGGATACCAGATACGCAGTATTTT; CDR3: CASGQGIPDTQYF
size: .; V: TRBV5-1; J: TRBJ1-4; D: TRBD1; length: 15; DNA: TGCGCCACCACCCAGGGGGCTGCGGCTAATGAAAAACTGTTTTTT; CDR3: CATTQGAAANEKLFF
size: few; V: TRBV5-1; J: TRBJ2-1; D: TRBD2; length: 16; DNA: TGCGCCAGCAGAAAAGAGAGCGGGAGGGCCTACAATGAGCAGTTCTTC; CDR3: CASRKESGRAYNEQFF
size: .; V: TRBV29-1; J: TRBJ2-3; D: TRBD2; length: 15; DNA: TGCAGCGGCGGGGGGGGGACTACCGACACAGATACGCAGTATTTT; CDR3: CSGGGGTTDTDTQYF
size: .; V: TRBV30; J: TRBJ1-4; D: .; length: 15; DNA: TGTGCCTGGAGAGAAGGGACAACCGATAATGAAAAACTGTTTTTT; CDR3: CAWREGTTDNEKLFF
size: .; V: TRBV27; J: TRBJ1-5; D: .; length: 14; DNA: TGTGCCAGCAGTCAAAAGACAGACCGGAGGCCCCAGCATTTT; CDR3: CASSQKTDRRPQHF
size: once; V: TRBV10-3; J: TRBJ2-1; D: .; length: 15; DNA: TGTGCCATCAGTGTAGGATCGAGGCGAGACAATGAGCAGTTCTTC; CDR3: CAISVGSRRDNEQFF
size: .; V: TRBV7-2; J: TRBJ1-2; D: .; length: 14; DNA: TGTGCCAGCAGCTTAGCACCGGGGGACGCAGGCTACACCTTC; CDR3: CASSLAPGDAGYTF
size: .; V: TRBV5-1; J: TRBJ2-3; D: TRBD2; length: 15; DNA: TGCGCCAGCAGCTTTAGCGGGGCGGGTCCGGATACGCAGTATTTT; CDR3: CASSFSGAGPDTQYF
size: few; V: TRBV28; J: TRBJ2-7; D: TRBD1; length: 13; DNA: TGTGCCACTTGGGGACAGGGCTACTACGAGCAGTACTTC; CDR3: CATWGQGYYEQYF
size: .; V: TRBV12-3/TRBV12-4; J: TRBJ1-5; D: .; length: 12; DNA: TGTGCCAGCAGTGCCGGGACCCCAATCAAGCATTTT; CDR3: CASSAGTPIKHF
size: .; V: TRBV5-5; J: TRBJ2-7; D: .; length: 15; DNA: TGTGCCAGCAGCTCGCTGGACAGCCTATCTTACGAGCAGTACTTC; CDR3: CASSSLDSLSYEQYF
size: .; V: TRBV4-2; J: TRBJ2-3; D: TRBD2; length: 16; DNA: TGTGCCAGCAGCCATGAACTAGCGGGGGACACAGATACGCAGTATTTT; CDR3: CASSHELAGDTDTQYF
size: .; V: TRBV11-2; J: TRBJ2-2; D: .; length: 19; DNA: TGTGCCAGCAGCTTAGAAGGGGCCAGGCTGGGCTCCGACACCGGGGAGCTGTTTTTT; CDR3: CASSLEGARLGSDTGELFF
size: .; V: TRBV28; J: TRBJ1-1; D: TRBD1; length: 16; DNA: TGTGCCAGCAGTTTCGGACAGGGGTCGGTGAACACTGAAGCTTTCTTT; CDR3: CASSFGQGSVNTEAFF
size: .; V: TRBV3-1/TRBV3-2; J: TRBJ2-1; D: TRBD2; length: 18; DNA: TGTGCCAGCAGCCCCAGGGCGGGGGTAGCGGGAGGGTACAATGAGCAGTTCTTC; CDR3: CASSPRAGVAGGYNEQFF
size: .; V: TRBV4-1; J: TRBJ2-1; D: TRBD2; length: 14; DNA: TGCGCCAGCAGCTCGGGACTAGCCTACAATGAGCAGTTCTTC; CDR3: CASSSGLAYNEQFF
size: .; V: TRBV7-8; J: TRBJ2-5; D: .; length: 13; DNA: TGTGCCAGCAGCCGCAGGGTTTTCGAGACCCAGTACTTC; CDR3: CASSRRVFETQYF
size: .; V: TRBV28; J: TRBJ1-2; D: .; length: 13; DNA: TGTGCCAGCAGCCTACCTACCACGTATGACTACACCTTC; CDR3: CASSLPTTYDYTF
size: once; V: TRBV10-3; J: TRBJ2-1; D: .; length: 12; DNA: TGTGCCATCAGTGAGGCAGATGATGAGCAGTTCTTC; CDR3: CAISEADDEQFF
size: .; V: TRBV3-1/TRBV3-2; J: TRBJ1-2; D: .; length: 14; DNA: TGTGCCAGCAGCCTCGACAGAGTGGGATATGGCTACACCTTC; CDR3: CASSLDRVGYGYTF
size: .; V: TRBV15; J: TRBJ1-1; D: .; length: 14; DNA: TGTGCCACCAGCAACGGGAAGTTGGACACTGAAGCTTTCTTT; CDR3: CATSNGKLDTEAFF
size: .; V: TRBV19; J: TRBJ1-5; D: TRBD1; length: 14; DNA: TGTGCCCGCGAGACAGGGAGGGAAGATGAGGCCCAGCATTTT; CDR3: CARETGREDEAQHF
size: once; V: TRBV18; J: TRBJ2-5; D: .; length: 15; DNA: TGTGCCAGCTCAACTTCTGTCGGTCAGGTCGAGACCCAGTACTTC; CDR3: CASSTSVGQVETQYF
size: .; V: TRBV28; J: TRBJ2-2; D: TRBD2; length: 16; DNA: TGTGCCAGCAGCCTAGCGGGAGGGCCTAACACCGGGGAGCTGTTTTTT; CDR3: CASSLAGGPNTGELFF
size: .; V: TRBV27; J: TRBJ1-6; D: TRBD1; length: 15; DNA: TGTGCCAGCAGTCCACGGGACAGGGTAAATTCACCCCTCCACTTT; CDR3: CASSPRDRVNSPLHF
size: .; V: TRBV3-1/TRBV3-2; J: TRBJ2-5; D: .; length: 15; DNA: TGTGCCAGCAGCCCCTCGGATAGGGGTGGGGAGACCCAGTACTTC; CDR3: CASSPSDRGGETQYF
size: once; V: TRBV7-2; J: TRBJ1-2; D: .; length: 13; DNA: TGTGCCAGCAGCTTAGGGGTGCTACGAGGCTACACCTTC; CDR3: CASSLGVLRGYTF
size: once; V: TRBV4-2; J: TRBJ1-1; D: .; length: 14; DNA: TGTGCCAGCAGCCAAGGTGGGGGGTTGACTGAAGCTTTCTTT; CDR3: CASSQGGGLTEAFF
size: .; V: TRBV3-1/TRBV3-2; J: TRBJ2-3; D: .; length: 14; DNA: TGTGCCAGCAGCCCCCGACTAGGTGCAGATACGCAGTATTTT; CDR3: CASSPRLGADTQYF
size: once; V: TRBV28; J: TRBJ1-6; D: TRBD1; length: 16; DNA: TGTGCCAGCATCGAAGGACGACAGGGGAATAATTCACCCCTCCACTTT; CDR3: CASIEGRQGNNSPLHF
size: .; V: TRBV12-3/TRBV12-4; J: TRBJ1-5; D: .; length: 13; DNA: TGTGCCAGCACAGGGTCGTCAGGACAGCCCCAGCATTTT; CDR3: CASTGSSGQPQHF
size: .; V: TRBV4-1; J: TRBJ2-5; D: TRBD1; length: 15; DNA: TGCGCCAGCAGCCAAGAGAGACAGGGAGAAGAGACCCAGTACTTC; CDR3: CASSQERQGEETQYF
size: once; V: TRBV5-6; J: TRBJ1-6; D: .; length: 15; DNA: TGTGCCAGCAGCTTGGCGACAGGTCCTGGTTCACCCCTCCACTTT; CDR3: CASSLATGPGSPLHF
size: .; V: TRBV15; J: TRBJ2-2; D: TRBD2; length: 16; DNA: TGTGCCACCAGCAGAGAGGTCGGGGGGAGGACCGGGGAGCTGTTTTTT; CDR3: CATSREVGGRTGELFF
size: .; V: TRBV27; J: TRBJ2-7; D: TRBD1; length: 14; DNA: TGTGCCAGCAGACCGGGACAGGGATGGTACGAGCAGTACTTC; CDR3: CASRPGQGWYEQYF
size: few; V: TRBV10-3; J: TRBJ2-7; D: TRBD1; length: 14; DNA: TGTGCCATCAGTGGGGGACAGGTCTCCTACGAGCAGTACTTC; CDR3: CAISGGQVSYEQYF
size: .; V: TRBV18; J: TRBJ2-7; D: TRBD2; length: 15; DNA: TGTGCCAGCTCACCTTTTCTAGCGGACTCCTACGAGCAGTACTTC; CDR3: CASSPFLADSYEQYF